This T cell receptor (beta chain) was recorded in a study of monozygotic twins with cystic fibrosis (dated by TCRdb to about 2021). Notes on the research overall: Around 3 micrograms of fragmented DNA went through around 14 PCR cycles to produce barcoded libraries. The study compared TCR beta repertoires within and between 16 monozygotic twin pairs with cystic fibrosis to assess genetic influence on V and J gene usage. Made up mostly of children and adolescents, the cohort included ten female and six male twin pairs ranging in age from about 2.0 to 36.4 years, with a median of about 8.5 years. Twins were ranked among about 1,100 cohort participants for weight-for-height and FEVPerc (FEV1 disease centile) on the day of blood sampling. Data for three of the twin pairs had been reported previously in another context.

Study-wide findings and limitations: V gene usage was most similar to the co-twin in 13 of 16 pairs, and J usage was most similar to the co-twin in 8 of 16 pairs, which suggests genetic constraints. Simpson clonality tended to be low (median around 0.0088), which suggests a naive-dominated repertoire, although clonality was higher in the most severely affected patients. The cohort was small, and no association was found between shared CDR3 numbers and age, concordance or disease severity. Monozygotic CF twin pairs shared significantly more nucleotide-identical clonotypes within each pair than unrelated CF individuals shared with one another (P = 0.000026, Mann-Whitney).

The twin pairs came from the European Cystic Fibrosis Twin and Sibling Study Cohort, a cohort that recruited patients from 150 to 200 CF clinics across 14 European countries. Zygosity and CFTR genotype were confirmed in-house, and zygosity was tested by multiplex PCR of nine short tandem repeat loci. Peripheral blood was taken from each twin, and clinical parameters were recorded on the day of blood sampling. Phenol/chloroform extraction was used to isolate genomic DNA from peripheral blood cells, and the DNA was then kept in TE buffer at 4 degrees C. Worth noting for this clone: This clone's antigen is unknown. No quality values exist for individual bases; no much larger clone is one base distant.

TCR beta CDR3 regions were amplified by multiplex PCR using the immunoSEQ immune profiling system, following the manufacturer's instructions. An Illumina NextSeq system was used to carry out the sequencing. In the original analysis: Sequence data were processed on the immunoSEQ Analyzer platform, and clonality was computed as the square root of Simpson's index of productive rearrangements. Similarity in V and J usage was measured by Jensen-Shannon distance, and OLGA was used to compute CDR3 generation probabilities. The researchers looked up shared CDR3 sequences in the immuneACCESS database (August 2020) and in VDJdb (December 2020). Entries here come from immuneACCESS through TCRdb and include only in-frame sequences with V and J called. Some clones fail to appear in such tables; in the studies checked, an unresolved V gene covers under half of the shortfall, and the cause of the remainder is unknown. V, J and clone size are taken as reported in that table, and D and trimming were inferred from the DNA itself. Recorded for this sample are some 35,000 clones; about 89% of them occurred a single time. Together, the top ten hold 0.15% to 0.2% of the sample.

Via the germline V gene, CDR1 is MNHEY and CDR2 SVGAGI. The CDR3, cysteine through phenylalanine, is 13 amino acids long. Of all the DNA, just the CDR3 is kept, 39 bases in frame from base 1. Here V drops 4 bases and J drops 10 bases, and the junction holds 6 bases not matched to any gene. The material sequenced was blood. This clonotype was sampled from a boy under 10 years old with cystic fibrosis. Recombination connected TRBV6-5 to TRBJ1-4, and 7 junctional nucleotides match TRBD1. The nucleotide sequence is given as TGTGCCAGCAGTTCGACAGGGTTGGGAAAACTGTTTTTT. This encodes CASSSTGLGKLFF.